The clone carrying this T cell receptor (beta chain) was picked up a small number of times. Its antigen is not known. Relying on iRepertoire HTBI primers and Arm-PCR of CDR3 regions, the team built TCR beta libraries. Original methodology: Identification yielded about 66 TRBV and over eleven TRBJ segments across samples. In TCRdb, the multiplex PCR reads were re-called with MiXCR into one record per CDR3 protein. Here the V and J calls rest on TCRdb's processing, not on the authors' analysis. The table lists roughly 500,000 distinct CDR3 sequences, 20% to 25% of them singletons, with over 7.5% in the top ten. This specimen comes from a study of regulatory T cells in long-lasting Graves disease. Whole-study findings and limits: Persistent disease samples used TRBV28, TRBJ1-2 and TRBJ2-5 preferentially.

Trimming took off 3 bases at V and 6 bases at J, with 15 bases between the two ends. This CDR3 is 15 amino acids long. Germline V gene lookup returns CDR1 MNHEY and CDR2 SMNVEV (reference sequence). Time point defined: persistent/refractory GD, antithyroid drugs over 5 years with positive TRAb. With RNA extracted from PBMCs as input, the TCR library was made. Enrollment of patients was through an endocrinology department in Xi'an, China. Here the sequenced sample was peripheral blood mononuclear cells (PBMCs), taken when the disease was refractory, from a patient treated with antithyroid drugs. The clonotype comes from a female donor with Graves disease. The chain has TRBV27 and TRBJ1-5; tentative D call: TRBD1 (5 bases). CDR3 loop: CASSFSSRQGQPQHF. The CDR3 nucleotides are TGTGCCAGCAGTTTTAGCTCGAGGCAGGGTCAGCCCCAGCATTTT.